The clone carrying this T cell receptor beta chain was seen only a few times. With V trimmed by 5 bases and J by 2 bases, 5 bases remained unmatched. This CDR3 is 15 amino acids long. Germline V gene sequence: CDR1 SNHLY, CDR2 FYNNEI. The sample belongs to a study of blood T cell repertoires in COVID-19. Generated by immunoSEQ multiplex PCR, the TCRdb table keeps only in-frame clones and is missing some. The table includes fewer than 200,000 clones, roughly 90% detected once. The specimen was peripheral blood. The receptor's source is a man between 18 and 29 years old with COVID-19, enrolled during active disease. This chain joins TRBV2 and TRBJ2-5; the match to TRBD1 covers 10 bases. CDR3 DNA: TGTGCCAGCAGTAAAGACAGGGGGCTACAAGAGACCCAGTACTTC. Encoded protein: CASSKDRGLQETQYF.